The 18 T cell receptor beta chains given below trace back to one sample, sequenced in a study of regulatory T cells in long-lasting Graves disease. Through Arm-PCR of CDR3 regions and iRepertoire HTBI primers, TCR beta libraries were built. TCRdb processed the multiplex PCR reads anew with MiXCR; each CDR3 protein has one entry. The sample has about 540,000 distinct CDR3 sequences; around an eighth are singletons. The sample's time point: newly diagnosed GD, antithyroid drugs for less than 3 months. PBMC RNA served as the TCR library source. The data also belong to a second study, concerning T cells in Graves' hyperthyroidism and ophthalmopathy.

The sequences come from peripheral blood mononuclear cells (PBMCs), collected at new diagnosis, from a patient treated with antithyroid drugs. The receptors derive from a man aged 25-45 years with Graves disease.

The CDR3 DNA reads TGCGCCAGCAGCCAAGAGGCTAGCGAGGCGACCCAGTACTTC. It specifies CASSQEASEATQYF. The genes are TRBV4-1 and TRBJ2-5, with D possibly matching TRBD2 (6 bases). Germline CDR1 reads MGHRA; CDR2 reads YSYEKL. V dropped 0 bases and J dropped 7 bases, with 12 bases sitting between them. This CDR3 has 14 amino acids.

The table lists this clonotype with many counts. The chain employs TRBV7-8 and TRBJ2-5; possibly TRBD1 for D (5 bases). V was trimmed by 5 bases and J by 5 bases, leaving 12 bases between them. Germline V gene data show CDR1 as SGHVS and CDR2 as FQNEAQ. The CDR3 length is 13 residues. CDR3 amino acids: CASSPSGFETQYF. The CDR3 coding sequence is TGTGCCAGCAGCCCTTCAGGGTTTGAGACCCAGTACTTC.

This clonotype was seen at least ten times. This chain links TRBV5-1 with TRBJ2-3; no clear D gene. The CDR3 has 14 amino acids. V was trimmed by 0 bases and J by 4 bases, leaving 9 bases between them. CDR1 and CDR2 from the germline V gene are SGHRS and YFSETQ. The CDR3 DNA follows: TGCGCCAGCAGCTTGGCCCTTCCCCCAGATACGCAGTATTTT. Protein sequence: CASSLALPPDTQYF.

In its sample, this clonotype was seen many times. The rearrangement links TRBV7-9 to TRBJ2-3; D gene ambiguous. The germline gives CDR1 SEHNR, CDR2 FQNEAQ (reference sequence). The germline V and J ends were trimmed by 6 bases and 2 bases, with 9 bases remaining between them. The CDR3 is 13 amino acids. The CDR3 DNA is TGTGCCAGCAGTCCCTACTCCACAGATACGCAGTATTTT. Translated, it gives CASSPYSTDTQYF.

This clonotype was seen repeatedly, ten times or more. The chain employs TRBV24-1 and TRBJ2-1; D call uncertain. The CDR3 spans 11 residues. V lost 5 bases to trimming and J lost 6 bases, with 4 bases between them. CDR1 and CDR2 from the germline V gene are KGHDR and SFDVKD. This CDR3 reads CATSGFNEQFF. The CDR3 nucleotides read TGTGCCACCAGTGGGTTCAATGAGCAGTTCTTC.

V and J are TRBV5-6 and TRBJ2-7, with 7 bases aligning to TRBD2. J lost 7 bases, V lost 0 bases, and 13 bases had no gene match. Germline CDR1 and CDR2: SGHDT and YYEEEE. The CDR3 is 16 residues long. This chain's CDR3 is CASSLELAAGVGEQYF. DNA for the CDR3: TGTGCCAGCAGCTTGGAGCTAGCTGCGGGAGTTGGTGAGCAGTACTTC.

Many counts were recorded for this clonotype. V and J are TRBV6-5 and TRBJ1-1; 9 positions match TRBD1. This CDR3 region has 14 residues. The V gene's germline CDR1 is MNHEY and CDR2 SVGAGI. V lost 4 bases, J lost 1 base, and 1 base stayed unmatched. As DNA, the CDR3 is TGTGCCAGCAGTTCGGGACAGGGGAACACTGAAGCTTTCTTT. Amino acid sequence: CASSSGQGNTEAFF.

This clonotype turned up a few times. This chain connects TRBV12-3 or TRBV12-4 to TRBJ1-1; TRBD1 is a possible D gene (6 bases). This CDR3 comprises 16 residues. The V end was cut by 0 bases, the J end by 5 bases, with 16 bases between. DNA of the CDR3: TGTGCCAGCAGTTTAGCGGTACAGGTTAGGGGGACTGAAGCTTTCTTT. Amino acids: CASSLAVQVRGTEAFF.

This clonotype was detected many times. The chain is built from TRBV7-3 and TRBJ2-7; D might be TRBD2 (7 bases). This CDR3 region has 15 residues. V dropped 5 bases and J dropped 2 bases, with 16 bases sitting between them. CDR1 SGHTA and CDR2 FQGTGA come from the germline V gene. CDR3 DNA sequence: TGTGCCAGCAGCGAAAGGGGGGGCAGACCCTACGAGCAGTACTTC. Amino acid sequence: CASSERGGRPYEQYF.

This clonotype was detected many times. The V and J genes are TRBV12-3 or TRBV12-4 and TRBJ2-3; 11 bases map to TRBD1. The CDR3 consists of 13 residues. Trimming at V came to 6 bases and at J to 9 bases, leaving 5 bases not matched to a gene. DNA for the CDR3: TGTGCCAGCAGAAACCGGGACAGGGGGACGCAGTATTTT. This gives the protein CASRNRDRGTQYF.

Note on this clonotype: This may be a read error, as it is one base from a much larger clone. Lacking the conserved final phenylalanine or tryptophan, this CDR3 likely reflects a read error. J is TRBJ2-5 and V is TRBV12-3 or TRBV12-4; TRBD1 or TRBD2 may be the D gene (5 bases each). The CDR3 runs to 14 residues. The germline V and J ends were trimmed by 3 bases and 5 bases, with 13 bases remaining between them. The CDR3 DNA follows: TGTGCCAGCAGTTTGGGTCTAGCAGGGGAGACCCAGTACCTC. Translating gives CASSLGLAGETQYL.

In regard to this clonotype: Just one base apart from a much larger clone, this may be a read error. The rearrangement links TRBV7-9 to TRBJ2-1; D unclear. CDR1 and CDR2 (germline): SEHNR, FQNEAQ (reference sequence). Trimming removed 11 bases from V and 4 bases from J, with 15 bases in between. The CDR3 loop spans 13 amino acids. DNA for the CDR3: TGTGCCGGCACCTCTGACATGTACAATGAGCAGTTCTTC. This codes for CAGTSDMYNEQFF.

Ten or more counts support this clonotype. V usage is TRBV30 and J usage is TRBJ1-2; D is possibly TRBD1 (5 bases). Between the trimmed V and J ends, which lost 2 bases and 4 bases, there was a span of 14 bases. The germline V gene has CDR1 GTSNPN and CDR2 SVGIG (reference sequence). The CDR3 has 14 amino acids. The DNA of the CDR3 is TGTGCCTGGAGTACAGCACGGGACGGCTATGGCTACACCTTC. Translation gives CAWSTARDGYGYTF.

This clonotype occurred many times. V is TRBV29-1 and J is TRBJ2-1; a possible D gene is TRBD1 (5 bases). CDR3 length: 12 residues. V lost 5 bases, J lost 10 bases, and 15 bases lay in between. Germline assignment: CDR1 SQVTM and CDR2 ANQGSEA. Written as DNA, the CDR3 is TGCAGCGTTCAGGGCCGATCGCGCGAGCAGTTCTTC. Residues: CSVQGRSREQFF.

This clonotype was seen repeatedly, ten times or more. This sequence joins TRBV2 and TRBJ2-7; 10 nucleotides align to TRBD2. The CDR3 is 14 residues long. J gave up 0 bases and V 5 bases, and 1 base lay outside the gene matches. Germline V lookup: CDR1 SNHLY, CDR2 FYNNEI. In DNA form, the CDR3 reads TGTGCCAGCAGTCGACTAGCGGGCTCCTACGAGCAGTACTTC. Protein: CASSRLAGSYEQYF.

This clonotype has just a few counts. V is TRBV24-1 and J is TRBJ2-5, with D possibly matching TRBD2 (6 bases). Germline CDR1 and CDR2: KGHDR and SFDVKD. This CDR3 comprises 16 residues. V lost 1 base to trimming and J lost 1 base, with 12 bases between them. This CDR3 reads CATSDFSGLLQETQYF. The DNA of the CDR3 is TGTGCCACCAGTGATTTCTCCGGACTACTCCAAGAGACCCAGTACTTC.

The J gene is TRBJ1-2, the V gene TRBV29-1, with D tentatively TRBD1 (6 bases). Trimming pared 6 bases from V and 0 bases from J, leaving 14 bases between. The CDR3 extends over 14 amino acids. Germline assignment: CDR1 SQVTM and CDR2 ANQGSEA. The CDR3 reads CSVDNRVSNYGYTF. The CDR3 DNA follows: TGCAGCGTGGACAACAGGGTGTCTAACTATGGCTACACCTTC.

This clonotype was seen only once. A single base separates this from a much larger clone, so it may be a read error. The chain joins TRBV5-5 to TRBJ2-7, with 7 bases that match TRBD2. Germline V gene sequence: CDR1 SGHKS, CDR2 YYEKEE (reference sequence). The length of the CDR3 is 16 residues. The CDR3 bases are TGCGCCAGCAGCGCCGGGGGGTTCCCCCCGGTAGACGAGCAGTACTTC. It yields the protein CASSAGGFPPVDEQYF.